The next 25 T cell receptor beta chains were all read from a single sample in a study of regulatory and conventional T cells in breast cancer. Using its own MiXCR run on the PCR reads, TCRdb lists one record per CDR3 protein. The table includes about 16,000 distinct CDR3 sequences, around a third detected once. The sample comprised conventional T cells from blood. The receptors come from a female donor in good health.

The chain has TRBV7-2 and TRBJ2-2, with 13 positions matching TRBD2. The germline CDR1 and CDR2 sequences are SGHTA and FQGNSA. The CDR3 extends over 15 amino acids. The V and J ends lost 5 bases and 8 bases, in that order; junction bases with no gene match: 5. The CDR3 protein is CTSSAWTSGRGELFF. The CDR3 DNA reads TGTACCAGCAGCGCCTGGACTAGCGGGAGAGGGGAGCTGTTTTTT. Full variable domain (remainder filled in from reference TRBV7-2 and TRBJ2-2): GAGVSQSPSNKVTEKGKDVELRCDPISGHTALYWYRQSLGQGLEFLIYFQGNSAPDKSGLPSDRFSAERTGGSVSTLTIQRTQQEDSAVYLCTSSAWTSGRGELFFGEGSRLTVL.

V gene TRBV20-1 combines with J gene TRBJ2-7, with 10 bases lining up with TRBD2. In germline, CDR1 is DFQATT, CDR2 SNEGSKA (reference sequence). The V segment lost 3 bases and the J segment 3 bases; nucleotides outside the gene matches: 8. The CDR3 extends over 15 amino acids. This CDR3 reads CSARIPLAGNYEQYF. The CDR3 nucleotides read TGCAGTGCTAGGATTCCACTAGCGGGGAACTACGAGCAGTACTTC.

This clonotype showed up just a few times. The chain links TRBV6-2 or TRBV6-3 to TRBJ2-5, with 8 bases identical to TRBD2. The CDR3 totals 15 residues. CDR1 is MNHEY and CDR2 is SVGEGT in the germline V gene. The ends lost 7 bases at V and 1 base at J; junction bases unmatched: 8. CDR3 sequence reads: CASNAMAGGQETQYF. The CDR3 DNA follows: TGTGCCAGCAACGCGATGGCGGGGGGCCAAGAGACCCAGTACTTC.

The chain combines TRBV3-1 with TRBJ2-5; D is uncertain. Germline V gene lookup returns CDR1 LGHDT and CDR2 YNNKEL (reference sequence). V was shortened by 5 bases and J by 5 bases, with 12 bases between the two germline ends. This CDR3 contains 13 residues. CDR3 region: CASSKVPGETQYF. DNA for the CDR3: TGTGCCAGCAGCAAGGTACCGGGTGAGACCCAGTACTTC.

The genes are TRBV15 and TRBJ2-7; D gene ambiguous. The CDR3 consists of 14 residues. Germline V lookup: CDR1 LNHNV, CDR2 YYDKDF (reference sequence). Trimming stripped 0 bases from V and 3 bases from J, with 9 bases between. The CDR3 reads CATSRDAGDYEQYF. The CDR3 DNA reads as TGTGCCACCAGCAGAGATGCCGGTGACTACGAGCAGTACTTC.

The chain combines TRBV2 with TRBJ1-5, with a tentative D call TRBD1 (5 bases). Between the trimmed V and J ends, which lost 8 bases and 1 base, there was a span of 12 bases. The CDR3 contains 14 residues. Germline V gene sequence: CDR1 SNHLY, CDR2 FYNNEI. In DNA form, the CDR3 reads TGTGCCAGCCGGGGGGAGGCGAGCAATCAGCCCCAGCATTTT. This gives the protein CASRGEASNQPQHF.

This clonotype came up a few times. A read error may produce the germline difference seen at one junction end. The rearrangement links TRBV7-8 to TRBJ1-1; 8 bases line up with TRBD1. Looked up from germline, CDR1 is SGHVS and CDR2 is FQNEAQ. The CDR3 sequence is 13 residues long. CDR3 loop: CASAGGAFTEAFF. CDR3 sequence (DNA): TGTGCCAGCGCAGGGGGCGCCTTCACTGAGGCTTTCTTT.

There are a few counts of this clonotype. The gene calls are TRBV5-1 and TRBJ1-6; D not certain. V lost 0 bases, J lost 8 bases, and 6 bases lay in between. This CDR3 has 13 residues. Germline V gene data show CDR1 as SGHRS and CDR2 as YFSETQ. The CDR3 loop reads CASSLEPDSPLHF. The CDR3 DNA sequence: TGCGCCAGCAGCTTGGAGCCGGATTCACCCCTCCACTTT.

V usage is TRBV7-2 and J usage is TRBJ1-4; TRBD1 agrees at 8 bases. The CDR3 has 15 amino acids. V lost 4 bases to trimming and J lost 5 bases; unmatched junction nucleotides: 6. CDR1 and CDR2 (germline): SGHTA, FQGNSA. CDR3: CASSSRQGMNEKLFF. CDR3 DNA: TGTGCCAGCAGCTCCCGACAGGGGATGAATGAAAAACTGTTTTTT. Based on the CDR3 plus reference TRBV7-2 and TRBJ1-4, the full variable domain is GAGVSQSPSNKVTEKGKDVELRCDPISGHTALYWYRQSLGQGLEFLIYFQGNSAPDKSGLPSDRFSAERTGGSVSTLTIQRTQQEDSAVYLCASSSRQGMNEKLFFGSGTQLSVL.

This clonotype showed up just once. The V call is TRBV7-2, the J call TRBJ2-5; no reliable D call. This CDR3 contains 14 residues. V lost 3 bases, J lost 1 base, and 9 bases lay in between. Germline V gene lookup returns CDR1 SGHTA and CDR2 FQGNSA. CDR3 sequence: CASSLVRFQETQYF. The CDR3 coding sequence is TGTGCCAGCAGCTTGGTACGCTTCCAAGAGACCCAGTACTTC.

V is TRBV20-1 and J is TRBJ2-7; D gene uncertain. Trimming left V 6 bases short and J 3 bases short, with 9 bases between. Germline V lookup: CDR1 DFQATT, CDR2 SNEGSKA (reference sequence). The CDR3 covers 11 residues. DNA of the CDR3: TGCAGTGCCGCAGAAGACTACGAGCAGTACTTC. This codes for CSAAEDYEQYF.

By sample fraction, this clonotype is medium-sized. V and J are TRBV2 and TRBJ2-4; 11 bases align to TRBD1. Germline CDR1 SNHLY, CDR2 FYNNEI. The CDR3 sequence is 13 residues long. Trimming took 6 bases from V and 6 from J; bases not matched to a gene: 1. The CDR3 is CASRGTGGNIQYF. The CDR3 DNA sequence: TGTGCCAGCAGAGGGACAGGGGGAAACATTCAGTACTTC.

As for this clonotype: One base away lies a much larger clone, so this may be a sequencing read error. The chain uses TRBV2 and TRBJ2-1, with TRBD1 matching 8 bases. Trimming at V came to 3 bases and at J to 5 bases, leaving 12 bases not matched to a gene. This CDR3 contains 17 residues. CDR1 SNHLY and CDR2 FYNNEI come from the germline V gene. The CDR3 DNA follows: TGTGCCAGCAGTGAGGCTGGACCGGGACAGGTCCACAATGAGCAGTTCTTC. Translating gives CASSEAGPGQVHNEQFF.

By share, this clonotype counts as medium-sized (0.01 to 0.1%). The V call is TRBV4-3, the J call TRBJ2-7, with D hard to call. The V gene's germline CDR1 is LGHNA and CDR2 YSLEER. Trimming pared 4 bases from V and 6 bases from J, leaving 16 bases between. The CDR3 totals 14 residues. CDR3 DNA: TGCGCCAGCAGCCTACGACATTCCCTTGGCGAGCAGTACTTC. Protein sequence: CASSLRHSLGEQYF.

The chain links TRBV6-5 to TRBJ1-1; maybe TRBD1 (6 bases). V was cut by 7 bases and J by 5 bases, with 17 bases left in between. CDR1 is MNHEY and CDR2 is SVGAGI in the germline V gene. CDR3 length equals 14 residues. In DNA, the CDR3 is TGTGCCAGCAACGATGAGGGGGGTAGGACTGAAGCTTTCTTT. Its protein product is CASNDEGGRTEAFF.

This chain links TRBV28 with TRBJ1-1, with 7 bases identical to TRBD1. With V trimmed by 6 bases and J by 1 base, 5 bases remained unmatched. CDR3 length: 14 residues. Germline V gene lookup returns CDR1 MDHEN and CDR2 SYDVKM. The CDR3 loop is CASRAQGGNTEAFF. CDR3 sequence (DNA): TGTGCCAGCAGAGCCCAGGGGGGGAACACTGAAGCTTTCTTT.

As regards this clonotype: A much larger clone sits a single nucleotide away, making a read error possible. The V and J genes are TRBV7-2 and TRBJ2-7; D is possibly TRBD2 (6 bases). The CDR3 totals 15 residues. Looked up from germline, CDR1 is SGHTA and CDR2 is FQGNSA. The CDR3 DNA reads TGTGCCAGCGGCTTAGCGTCCGGGACTCCCTACGAGCAGTACTTC. Translated, it gives CASGLASGTPYEQYF.

The genes are TRBV4-1 and TRBJ1-5, with D perhaps TRBD1 (5 bases). Germline loops: CDR1 MGHRA, CDR2 YSYEKL. The CDR3 sequence is 16 residues long. Deletions cut 1 base from V and 7 bases from J, with 17 bases between. As DNA, the CDR3 is TGCGCCAGCAGCCAAGTTATCAGAGGGGAACACCAGCCCCAGCATTTT. It yields the protein CASSQVIRGEHQPQHF.

The chain recombines TRBV6-1 with TRBJ2-7; possible D gene TRBD2, 6 bases. Germline V gene sequence: CDR1 MNHNS, CDR2 SASEGT. This CDR3 is 12 amino acids long. The V end was cut by 1 base, the J end by 9 bases, with 10 bases between. CDR3 bases: TGTGCCAGCAGTGAAGGGACGGGAGTGCAGTACTTC. Translation gives CASSEGTGVQYF.

This sequence joins TRBV4-2 and TRBJ1-6; D unclear. CDR1 and CDR2 from the germline V gene are LGHNA and YNFKEQ. The CDR3 is 15 amino acids. V was pared by 0 bases and J by 7 bases, with 10 bases between. CDR3 sequence reads: CASSQDPPGNSPLHF. The CDR3 DNA follows: TGTGCCAGCAGCCAAGATCCACCGGGCAATTCACCCCTCCACTTT.

This clonotype was seen only once. V is TRBV10-3 and J is TRBJ2-7, with a tentative D call TRBD1 (6 bases). The CDR3 spans 15 residues. Germline V CDR1 and CDR2: ENHRY, SYGVKD. V lost 4 bases and J lost 0, with 13 bases in between. CDR3 coding DNA: TGTGCCATCAGTGGCGAAGACAGGTTCTCCTACGAGCAGTACTTC. Protein: CAISGEDRFSYEQYF.

As for this clonotype: A much bigger clone sits one base away, suggesting this may be a read error. The CDR3 is CATSDGSGRFCEQYF. CDR3 DNA: TGTGCCACCAGTGACGGATCCGGGAGGTTCTGCGAGCAGTACTTC. The V call is TRBV24-1, the J call TRBJ2-7; 7 nucleotides line up with TRBD2. Germline-derived CDR1 and CDR2 are KGHDR and SFDVKD. The CDR3 runs to 15 residues. After removal of 4 bases from V and 6 bases from J, the junction contained 11 bases not matched to a gene.

The rearrangement links TRBV19 to TRBJ1-2, with D perhaps matching TRBD1 (5 bases). Germline V gene lookup returns CDR1 LNHDA and CDR2 SQIVND (reference sequence). Trimming pared 3 bases from V and 6 bases from J, leaving 14 bases between. The CDR3 is made up of 14 amino acids. Written as DNA, the CDR3 is TGTGCCAGTAGTATTGGAGGGGACCGGGATGGCTACACCTTC. Amino acid sequence: CASSIGGDRDGYTF.

This clonotype counts as medium-sized. The chain joins TRBV6-1 to TRBJ2-5; D ambiguous. V was clipped by 7 bases and J by 2 bases, with 8 bases between them. CDR1 MNHNS and CDR2 SASEGT come from the germline V gene. CDR3 length: 12 residues. The chain's CDR3 is CASNLGQETQYF. CDR3 sequence (DNA): TGTGCCAGCAACCTCGGGCAAGAGACCCAGTACTTC.

This clonotype was counted a few times. The chain has TRBV5-4 and TRBJ2-3; 10 positions match TRBD2. The length of the CDR3 is 14 residues. Germline loops: CDR1 SGHNT, CDR2 YYREEE (reference sequence). After removal of 4 bases from V and 5 bases from J, the junction contained 4 bases not matched to a gene. CDR3 in amino acids: CASSLSGGKDTQYF. CDR3 nucleotide sequence: TGTGCCAGCAGCCTTAGCGGGGGGAAAGATACGCAGTATTTT.